This TCR beta chain appears in the sequencing data of a study of OX40 agonist ivuxolimab in advanced cancers. About the investigation overall: The costimulatory receptor OX40 (CD134) was targeted by ivuxolimab, a fully human IgG2 agonistic monoclonal antibody. Intravenous ivuxolimab was administered to patients every 2 weeks at six dose levels: 0.01, 0.1, 0.3, 1.5, 3 and 10 mg/kg. Of the roughly 52 dose-escalation patients, hepatocellular carcinoma was present in approximately 20, melanoma in about 15, renal cell carcinoma in 9 and head and neck cancer in 9. Patients were allowed to have had prior anti-PD-1, anti-PD-L1 or anti-CTLA-4 therapy, and approximately 40% of the dose-escalation patients had been treated with checkpoint inhibitors. The monotherapy dose-escalation portion (N of about 52 patients) of the phase I ivuxolimab trial is reported in the paper. Partial responses were achieved by three dose-escalation patients, of whom one had hepatocellular carcinoma and two had cutaneous melanoma. A male proportion of roughly 80% and a mean age of about 60 years, ranging from 23 to 79, were recorded for the dose-escalation cohort. The point of sequencing TCRbeta in the periphery was to test whether ivuxolimab changed TCR sequence diversity and drove clonal T-cell expansion.

Overall study results and their limits: At doses of 0.1 to 3.0 mg/kg, clonal expansion of both CD4+ and CD8+ T cells in blood was seen between baseline and week 6. Low levels of normalized T-cell clonal expansion were also seen in some patients who did not respond. Antigen specificity was not determined for the clonally expanded peripheral T cells. After ivuxolimab, more expanded clones were found on average in CD8+ T cells than in CD4+ T cells. In the 0.1-3.0 mg/kg groups, partial responders were among the patients with the lowest normalized peripheral clonal expansion, particularly in CD8+ T cells.

With respect to this clone: Its specific antigen is unknown. Within one base of it there is no much larger clone, and no base qualities were kept.

Genomic DNA was extracted from sorted cells for sequencing of the TCRbeta CDR3 region. The immunoSEQ Assay was used to sequence the TCRbeta CDR3 regions. The clones in this table, taken by TCRdb from immuneACCESS, are in-frame only. Not every clone is retained; where verified, under half of the shortfall comes from an unresolved V gene, and the cause of the rest is unknown. Recorded for this sample are about 94,000 clones; around nine tenths of them occurred a single time. The ten largest clonotypes hold approximately 0.3% of the sample. The trial excluded patients who had a history of autoimmune disease or were on systemic immunosuppression. Peripheral blood for TCR sequencing was collected from all dose cohorts at baseline, on cycle 4 day 1, and on cycle 7 day 1. The samples were taken from a phase I, first-in-human, multicenter, open-label dose-escalation trial of ivuxolimab. Adults with locally advanced or metastatic melanoma, renal cell carcinoma, hepatocellular carcinoma or head and neck squamous cell carcinoma were enrolled in the trial. Before TCR sequencing, CD4+ and CD8+ T cells were separately sorted from peripheral blood.

The CDR3 spans 15 residues, from the cysteine through the phenylalanine. Only the CDR3 region is kept as DNA, spanning 45 bases read in frame from base 1. Trimmed from V: 7 bases; trimmed from J: 0 bases; junction bases lacking a gene match: 6. Taken from the germline V gene (reference sequence), the CDR1 and CDR2 loops are LNHDA and SQIVND. The chain uses TRBV19 and TRBJ1-1; 9 bases in between match TRBD1. The sequences come from CD4+ or CD8+ T cells sorted from blood, collected in a trial of the OX40 agonist ivuxolimab. The receptor's source is an adult with an advanced solid tumor such as melanoma, head and neck, liver or kidney cancer. The CDR3 protein: CASKQGANMNTEAFF. The DNA is TGTGCCAGTAAACAGGGGGCTAACATGAACACTGAAGCTTTCTTT.